The 23 T cell receptor beta chains below were found in one sample sequenced in a study of T cells after yellow fever vaccination. MiXCR, run by TCRdb on the 5' RACE reads, gives a single entry per CDR3 protein. The repertoire consists of about 220,000 distinct CDR3 sequences, with 2.5% to 3.5% occurring once and the leading ten covering 3.2%. This specimen was CD4+ T cells sorted from PBMCs, taken 10 days after the yellow fever booster vaccination. These receptors were obtained from a man between 18 and 29 years old who received the YFV17D yellow fever vaccine.

This chain links TRBV9 with TRBJ2-7, with 7 positions matching TRBD1. Germline assignment: CDR1 SGDLS and CDR2 YYNGEE. The CDR3 consists of 15 residues. V lost 0 bases and J lost 4; bases outside the gene matches: 7. CDR3 sequence (DNA): TGTGCCAGCAGCGTAGAAGGGGGCGCAGGTTACGAGCAGTACTTC. Residues: CASSVEGGAGYEQYF.

This clonotype came up many times. The V gene is TRBV4-2, the J gene TRBJ1-2, with D possibly matching TRBD1 (5 bases). Germline lookup yields CDR1 LGHNA and CDR2 YNFKEQ. This CDR3 has 14 residues. The V gene lost 0 bases and the J gene lost 8 bases, with 13 bases spanning the gap. CDR3 bases: TGTGCCAGCAGCCAAGATCGGGGGGACCGCGGCTACACCTTC. This gives the protein CASSQDRGDRGYTF.

This clonotype was seen repeatedly, ten times or more. This chain connects TRBV3-1 to TRBJ1-4; D remains unclear. This CDR3 comprises 16 residues. The V and J ends lost 2 bases and 1 base respectively, with 11 bases between them. Germline V lookup: CDR1 LGHDT, CDR2 YNNKEL (reference sequence). Here the CDR3 DNA reads TGTGCCAGCAGCCAAATGGAGGGAGGAACTAATGAAAAACTGTTTTTT. Protein sequence: CASSQMEGGTNEKLFF. Using reference TRBV3-1 and TRBJ1-4 for the parts outside the CDR3, the full variable domain is DTAVSQTPKYLVTQMGNDKSIKCEQNLGHDTMYWYKQDSKKFLKIMFSYNNKELIINETVPNRFSPKSPDKAHLNLHINSLELGDSAVYFCASSQMEGGTNEKLFFGSGTQLSVL.

This clonotype has at least ten counts. This chain connects TRBV4-1 to TRBJ2-5, with a tentative D call TRBD2 (6 bases). This CDR3 spans 13 amino acids. The V gene lost 2 bases and the J gene lost 4 bases, with 8 bases spanning the gap. CDR1 MGHRA and CDR2 YSYEKL come from the germline V gene. CDR3 sequence: CASSQWRGETQYF. The CDR3 DNA is TGCGCCAGCAGCCAATGGAGGGGAGAGACCCAGTACTTC.

This clonotype showed up many times. The CDR3 is CASFRASGLRDRGHEQYF. Here the CDR3 DNA reads TGTGCCAGCTTTAGGGCGAGTGGGCTTCGGGACAGGGGCCACGAGCAGTACTTC. The chain combines TRBV6-1 with TRBJ2-7; 10 positions agree with TRBD1. Germline loops: CDR1 MNHNS, CDR2 SASEGT. The ends lost 8 bases at V and 5 bases at J; junction bases unmatched: 21. The CDR3 runs 18 residues.

Only a few counts were recorded for this clonotype. This sequence joins TRBV5-1 and TRBJ2-5; D is uncertain. Per germline, CDR1 SGHRS and CDR2 YFSETQ. The CDR3 extends over 16 amino acids. Trimming took 0 bases from V and 2 from J, leaving 14 bases between them. The CDR3 bases are TGCGCCAGCAGCTTGGCCACTACTGGCGCGCAAGAGACCCAGTACTTC. It encodes CASSLATTGAQETQYF. The full variable domain, with the rest looked up from reference TRBV5-1 and TRBJ2-5, is KAGVTQTPRYLIKTRGQQVTLSCSPISGHRSVSWYQQTPGQGLQFLFEYFSETQRNKGNFPGRFSGRQFSNSRSEMNVSTLELGDSALYLCASSLATTGAQETQYFGPGTRLLVL.

This clonotype came up a few times. V usage is TRBV24-1 and J usage is TRBJ2-1; 10 bases fit TRBD1. J lost 10 bases, V lost 7 bases, and 6 bases had no gene match. Germline V gene sequence: CDR1 KGHDR, CDR2 SFDVKD. The CDR3 is 13 residues long. CDR3 DNA: TGTGCCACCAGGGACAGGGGGGCAAACGAGCAGTTCTTC. It is translated as CATRDRGANEQFF.

There are many counts of this clonotype. The chain employs TRBV29-1 and TRBJ1-5, with D maybe TRBD1 (6 bases). V lost 7 bases and J lost 5, with 12 bases in between. CDR3 length: 12 amino acids. From germline, CDR1 is SQVTM and CDR2 ANQGSEA. This chain's CDR3 is CSARDTDQPQHF. The CDR3 DNA is TGCAGCGCCCGGGACACCGATCAGCCCCAGCATTTT.

The chain has TRBV7-2 and TRBJ1-6, with D possibly TRBD1 on 6 matching bases. Per germline, CDR1 SGHTA and CDR2 FQGNSA. Trimming took off 5 bases at V and 4 bases at J, with 15 bases between the two ends. The CDR3 length is 16 residues. Here the CDR3 DNA reads TGTGCCAGCAGCCTGACAGGCACGGCTTATAATTCACCCCTCCACTTT. This sequence encodes CASSLTGTAYNSPLHF. The entire variable domain, with the rest obtained from reference TRBV7-2 and TRBJ1-6, is as follows: GAGVSQSPSNKVTEKGKDVELRCDPISGHTALYWYRQSLGQGLEFLIYFQGNSAPDKSGLPSDRFSAERTGGSVSTLTIQRTQQEDSAVYLCASSLTGTAYNSPLHFGNGTRLTVT.

Many counts were recorded for this clonotype. Mismatch with germline at one junction end may stem from a read error. This chain joins TRBV4-1 and TRBJ2-5; D not resolved. Germline assignment: CDR1 MGHRA and CDR2 YSYEKL. The CDR3 totals 13 residues. The CDR3 loop is CASSQPRGQPGDF. CDR3 DNA sequence: TGCGCCAGCAGCCAACCCCGTGGGCAGCCTGGGGACTTC.

The CDR3, as DNA: TGTGCTGCAGAGCCCGGACAGGGGGCCACTGAAGCTTTCTTT. Its protein product is CAAEPGQGATEAFF. The chain combines TRBV28 with TRBJ1-1; 11 bases fit TRBD1. This CDR3 is 14 amino acids long. Germline CDR1 reads MDHEN; CDR2 reads SYDVKM.

The gene calls are TRBV13 and TRBJ2-7; D remains ambiguous. Trimming took off 5 bases at V and 2 bases at J, with 10 bases between the two ends. CDR3 size: 13 residues. Per the germline V gene, CDR1 is PRHDT and CDR2 is FYEKMQ (reference sequence). The CDR3 region is CASSRRAPYEQYV. Here the CDR3 DNA reads TGTGCCAGCAGCCGCCGGGCTCCCTACGAGCAGTACGTC.

The rearrangement joins TRBV28 to TRBJ2-7, with no clear D. The CDR3 is 11 residues long. V shed 5 bases and J shed 4 bases, with 6 bases lying between them. CDR1 and CDR2 (germline): MDHEN, SYDVKM. CDR3 coding DNA: TGTGCCAGCAGTCTTGCTTACGAGCAGTACGTC. It encodes CASSLAYEQYV.

This clonotype was seen ten or more times. J is TRBJ1-1 and V is TRBV18, with unresolved D. This CDR3 is 12 amino acids long. Trimming removed 3 bases at V and 7 bases at J, with 9 bases between. CDR1 is KGHSH and CDR2 is LQKENI in the germline V gene. The CDR3 nucleotides are TGTGCCAGCTCACCCATCGGGGATGAAGCTTTCTTT. This encodes CASSPIGDEAFF.

The J gene is TRBJ2-1, the V gene TRBV5-3, with TRBD1 as a possible D gene (6 bases). TRBV5-3 is an ORF, and what it does is uncertain. This CDR3 region has 15 residues. The germline V and J ends were trimmed by 0 bases and 9 bases, with 16 bases remaining between them. CDR3 residues: CARSLGQGNYGEQFF. Here the CDR3 DNA reads TGTGCCAGAAGCTTGGGGCAGGGGAATTACGGTGAGCAGTTCTTC.

This clonotype was recorded a few times. The chain recombines TRBV11-2 with TRBJ2-5; unclear D gene. CDR1 SGHAT and CDR2 FQNNGV come from the germline V gene. V was trimmed by 1 base and J by 1 base, leaving 10 bases between them. CDR3 size: 15 residues. The CDR3 coding sequence is TGTGCCAGCAGCTTAGTTGGTAGTCGCCAAGAGACCCAGTACTTC. Residues: CASSLVGSRQETQYF.

The chain recombines TRBV20-1 with TRBJ2-1; TRBD2 agrees at 12 bases. With V trimmed by 5 bases and J by 4 bases, 6 bases remained unmatched. Germline-derived CDR1 and CDR2 are DFQATT and SNEGSKA (reference sequence). CDR3 length: 15 residues. CDR3 region: CSASRLAGAYNEQFF. Written as DNA, the CDR3 is TGCAGTGCTTCGCGACTAGCGGGGGCTTACAATGAGCAGTTCTTC.

This clonotype showed up just a few times. The V and J genes are TRBV18 and TRBJ2-5, with 8 bases identical to TRBD1. The CDR3 is 16 residues long. CDR1 is KGHSH, CDR2 LQKENI, per germline. The J segment lost 5 bases and the V segment lost 3 bases, leaving 11 bases of the junction unmatched. CDR3 amino acids: CASSPTSRTGKETQYF. In nucleotides, the CDR3 is TGTGCCAGCTCACCCACATCAAGGACAGGGAAGGAGACCCAGTACTTC.

The CDR3 loop is CASSPQGDNGYTF. In DNA, the CDR3 is TGTGCCAGCTCACCACAGGGGGACAACGGCTACACCTTC. The chain is built from TRBV18 and TRBJ1-2; perhaps TRBD1 as D (6 bases). Trimming took 1 base from V and 8 from J, leaving 11 bases between them. The CDR3 is 13 residues long. Germline-derived CDR1 and CDR2 are KGHSH and LQKENI.

This clonotype was observed at least ten times. CDR3 sequence: CASSPAGGNTGELFF. CDR3 nucleotides: TGTGCCAGCAGCCCCGCCGGGGGAAACACCGGGGAGCTGTTTTTT. The rearrangement links TRBV7-8 to TRBJ2-2, with D possibly TRBD2 on 6 matching bases. Germline V lookup: CDR1 SGHVS, CDR2 FQNEAQ. V was shortened by 5 bases and J by 2 bases, with 12 bases between the two germline ends. The CDR3 is made up of 15 amino acids.

This clonotype was observed a handful of times. The CDR3 region is CASSPRGNTGELFF. CDR3 in DNA: TGTGCCAGCAGCCCTAGGGGTAACACCGGGGAGCTGTTTTTT. This rearrangement joins TRBV7-3 to TRBJ2-2; maybe TRBD1 (5 bases). The length of the CDR3 is 14 residues. Germline assignment: CDR1 SGHTA and CDR2 FQGTGA. V lost 5 bases and J lost 2, with 9 bases in between.

In its sample, this clonotype was seen once. No conserved phenylalanine or tryptophan is present at the end of the CDR3, so a read error is the likely explanation. V and J are TRBV2 and TRBJ1-5, with D possibly being TRBD1 (5 bases). Germline assignment: CDR1 SNHLY and CDR2 FYNNEI. Trimming took 6 bases from V and 5 from J, leaving 8 bases between them. The CDR3 is 12 residues long. The CDR3 DNA reads TGTGCCAGCAGAGGGGATGATCAGCCCCAGCATATT. Encoded protein: CASRGDDQPQHI.

At least ten counts were recorded for this clonotype. The V and J genes are TRBV15 and TRBJ2-6; no firm D call. This CDR3 region has 16 residues. CDR1 and CDR2 (germline): LNHNV, YYDKDF (reference sequence). V was cut by 1 base and J by 2 bases, with 9 bases left in between. The CDR3 DNA is TGTGCCACCAGCAGAGTCACCTGGGCTGGGGCCAACGTCCTGACTTTC. This encodes CATSRVTWAGANVLTF.